This TCR beta chain derives from a study of beta chain features in type 1 diabetes (dated by TCRdb to 2016 to 2018). Looking at the study overall: No differences in mean age, gender distribution, total cell number or subset yield were found between patients and healthy donors. A total of some 100,000,000 sorted cells were examined across all samples, and the number of cells per subset was strongly correlated with RNA yield. Whereas all 30 or so donors provided naive and central memory subsets, regulatory and stem cell-like memory subsets were isolated from just 8 patients and about 8 healthy donors. In the study, recently diagnosed type 1 diabetes patients and matched healthy donors were compared on the TCRB repertoires of their sorted circulating CD4+ T cell subsets. What the study reported, not specific to this receptor: Sequencing cDNA rather than genomic DNA could over-represent highly expressing activated cells, although activation and CD3 levels did not differ between groups. A moderate but significant shortening of TCRB CDR3 length was observed in type 1 diabetes patients in all four CD4+ subsets. Naive, central memory and regulatory TCRB repertoires appeared to be more alike among patients than among healthy donors. Shorter templates might have been favored by PCR, but patient and control samples were amplified and corrected together, so both groups would have been affected equally by any skew. Fewer insertions and more nucleotide deletions at VDJ recombination sites were observed in patients with type 1 diabetes, implying thymic rearrangement abnormalities. Because the HLA sub-analyses included only small numbers of individuals, any influence of HLA type on TCRB rearrangement was left unresolved.

A single peripheral blood draw of around 120 mL on average was collected from each donor into heparinised tubes. A BD FACSAria II was used to sort naive, central memory, regulatory and stem cell-like memory CD4+ T cells with a panel that included CD45RO, CCR7, CD25, CD127, CD95 and CD27. Every sorted population had a purity above 98%. PBMCs were separated immediately by Lymphoprep density gradient centrifugation and were stained directly, without being cultured. Samples were stained and sorted in pairs, with one healthy donor and one patient per experiment, so that batch effects were minimized. This clone has a count of ten or more. Its binding antigen is unknown. Qualities for individual bases were not recorded, and no much larger clone is one base off. The entire isolated RNA was reverse transcribed using the High Capacity cDNA Reverse Transcription Kit, and thus expressed TCRB transcripts were sequenced. Deep immunoSEQ sequencing was performed on naive, central memory and regulatory T cell samples, with an average of roughly 4 million total reads per sample. Sorted cells were lysed in RLT buffer and RNA was extracted with DNase-treated RNeasy Micro or Mini kits, depending on cell number. Each cell subset was processed on its own to prevent cross-contamination, while patient and healthy donor samples were processed together. Using the immunoSEQ multiplex PCR, TCRB sequences were amplified from cDNA into 87-bp fragments spanning the CDR3 region. The amplicons were sequenced using the Illumina HiSeq platform. On the authors' methods: Synthetic template baselines were used to correct PCR bias computationally, reads within Hamming distance 2 were collapsed together, and singletons that could not be merged were discarded. By aligning reads against IMGT, V, D and J genes, CDR3 length, and insertions or deletions at six rearrangement sites were assigned. Within each subset, clonotype counts were normalized to sorted cell number, after which true diversity and Gini coefficients were computed with the tcR R package. The overlap coefficient, calculated on TCRB nucleotide sequences, was used to measure repertoire sharing. Entries here come from immuneACCESS through TCRdb and include only in-frame sequences with V and J called. Some clones fail to appear in such tables; in the studies checked, an unresolved V gene covers under half of the shortfall, and the cause of the remainder is unknown. V and J calls and clone size follow that table, whereas D and trimming were derived from the DNA. The sample table lists 150,000 to 160,000 clones, approximately 12% of them with a count of one. The ten largest account for roughly 2% of the sample.

Input material: central memory CD4+ T cells from blood. The source is a man between 18 and 35 years old in good health.

The base sequence is TGTGCCAGCAGTACCGGGGTTCTCTACGAGCAGTACTTC. Its translation is CASSTGVLYEQYF. Recombination joined TRBV25-1 with TRBJ2-7; a tentative D call is TRBD2 (5 bases match). The CDR3 numbers 13 residues from cysteine through phenylalanine. The read is trimmed to its CDR3 DNA, 39 bases read in frame from base 1. In the germline V gene, CDR1 corresponds to MGHDK and CDR2 to SYGVNS. The germline ends are 11 bases apart after V is trimmed by 5 bases and J by 3 bases.